The clone carrying this T cell receptor (beta chain) was seen a few times. This specimen belongs to a study of control samples from healthy donors and cancer patients. Sequenced by immunoSEQ multiplex PCR; TCRdb stores in-frame clones only, minus some. The profile shows about 63,000 clones, 65% to 90% of them singletons. V lost 2 bases, J lost 4 bases, and 10 bases lay in between. The length of the CDR3 is 14 residues. Germline V gene sequence: CDR1 MNHEY, CDR2 SVGAGI. The source of this sequence is a man between 35 and 55 years old in good health. The sequencing input was blood. The chain carries TRBV6-5 and TRBJ2-3; D not certain. The CDR3 region is CASSYGVAPDTQYF. The CDR3 DNA follows: TGTGCCAGCAGTTACGGAGTAGCCCCAGATACGCAGTATTTT.